What follows describes a single T cell receptor (beta chain). The antigen is not known. This sample is part of a study of cytomegalovirus exposure and HLA in healthy donors. Study-wide context: Genotyping of roughly 400 donors showed that around 81% belonged to the Caucasian-associated ancestry cluster. Study-level results: Later analysis identified a missense DCLRE1C variant that was linked to TCR beta V- and J-gene trimming. According to the study, approximately 150 TCR beta chains were cytomegalovirus-associated. Reportedly, cytomegalovirus status was diagnosed with high sensitivity and specificity.

CDR3 length: 14 residues. Germline CDR1 and CDR2: LNHDA and SQIVND (reference sequence). The V gene end was trimmed by 5 bases and the J gene end by 4 bases; junction bases not matched to a gene: 5. Primers included in the PCR were 60 Vbeta and 13 Jbeta primers. This table comes from immunoSEQ multiplex PCR, and its TCRdb copy is limited to in-frame clones, with some not included. The data contain about 110,000 clones, 77% of them singletons. The sequencing input was PBMCs. This clonotype was sampled from a male donor in good health and CMV-seronegative. The J gene is TRBJ1-2, the V gene TRBV19, with TRBD1 identical over 9 bases. The CDR3: CASSDGQGFYGYTF. The CDR3 DNA is TGTGCCAGTAGTGATGGACAGGGGTTCTATGGCTACACCTTC.